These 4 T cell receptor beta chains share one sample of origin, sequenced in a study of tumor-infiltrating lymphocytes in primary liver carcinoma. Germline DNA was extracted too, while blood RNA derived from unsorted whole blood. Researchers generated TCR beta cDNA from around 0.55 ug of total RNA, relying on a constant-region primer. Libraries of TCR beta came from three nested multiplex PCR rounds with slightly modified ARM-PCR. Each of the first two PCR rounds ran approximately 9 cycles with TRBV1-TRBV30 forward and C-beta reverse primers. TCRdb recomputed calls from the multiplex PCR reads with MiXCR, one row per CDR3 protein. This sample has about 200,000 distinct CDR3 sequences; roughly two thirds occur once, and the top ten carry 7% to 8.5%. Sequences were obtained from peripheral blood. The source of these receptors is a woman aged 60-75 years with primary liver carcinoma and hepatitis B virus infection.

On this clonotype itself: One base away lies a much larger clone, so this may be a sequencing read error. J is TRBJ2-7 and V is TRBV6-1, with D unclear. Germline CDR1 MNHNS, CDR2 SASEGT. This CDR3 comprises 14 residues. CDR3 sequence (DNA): TGTACCAGCAGTGAACGGAGCATCGCCTACGAGCAGTACTTC. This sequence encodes CTSSERSIAYEQYF.

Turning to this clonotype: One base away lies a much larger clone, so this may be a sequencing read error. CDR3 coding DNA: TGCAGCGTCCTCCGGGGCAGGGGATCGGTTTCGGGTAGCTACACCTTC. Its translation: CSVLRGRGSVSGSYTF. J is TRBJ1-2 and V is TRBV29-1; D might be TRBD1 (6 bases). V lost 6 bases to trimming and J lost 9 bases, with 29 bases between them. The germline V gene encodes CDR1 SQVTM and CDR2 ANQGSEA. The CDR3 is 16 residues long.

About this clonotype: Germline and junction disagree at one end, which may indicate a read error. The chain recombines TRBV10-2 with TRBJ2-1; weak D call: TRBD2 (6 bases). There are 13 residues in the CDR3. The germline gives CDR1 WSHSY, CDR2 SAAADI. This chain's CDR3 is CASSEGRLGEQLF. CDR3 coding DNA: TGCGCCAGCAGTGAGGGGAGGTTGGGTGAGCAGCTCTTC.

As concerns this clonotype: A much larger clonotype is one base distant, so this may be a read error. CDR3 sequence (DNA): TGTGCCAGCACCCCGACAGGGGAAGGGGAGACCCAGTACTTC. Encoded protein: CASTPTGEGETQYF. V usage is TRBV12-3 or TRBV12-4 and J usage is TRBJ2-5; the match to TRBD1 covers 8 bases. The CDR3 totals 14 residues. Trimming cost V 7 bases and J 5 bases; bases outside gene matches: 9.